These 23 T cell receptor beta chains were sequenced from one sample in a study of cytomegalovirus exposure and HLA in healthy donors. The PCR contained 60 Vbeta and 13 Jbeta primers. Method: immunoSEQ multiplex PCR; TCRdb's copy keeps in-frame clones and lacks some. The sample contains about 120,000 clones, over 75% of which appear only once. Sequencing was performed on PBMCs. These receptors all come from a male donor in good health and CMV-seropositive.

The chain combines TRBV6-5 with TRBJ1-1; no definite D call. This CDR3 has 15 residues. Germline V gives CDR1 MNHEY, CDR2 SVGAGI. Trimming shortened V by 0 bases and J by 1 base, and 9 bases separated the two germline ends. As DNA, the CDR3 is TGTGCCAGCAGTTACTCGAGGGAGGGGAACACTGAAGCTTTCTTT. Protein: CASSYSREGNTEAFF.

This chain uses TRBV7-7 with TRBJ2-2, with TRBD1 identical over 7 bases. Trimming took 1 base from V and 6 from J; bases not matched to a gene: 11. Germline V CDR1 and CDR2: SSHAT, FNYEAQ (reference sequence). The CDR3 is 17 amino acids. CDR3 region: CASSLGVRGGLAGELFF. CDR3 in DNA: TGTGCCAGCAGCTTAGGAGTCCGAGGGGGCTTGGCCGGGGAGCTGTTTTTT.

This clone showed up just a few times. The genes are TRBV25-1 and TRBJ2-3, with D maybe TRBD1 (6 bases). From germline, CDR1 is MGHDK and CDR2 SYGVNS. The CDR3 is made up of 14 amino acids. Trimming removed 4 bases at V and 6 bases at J, with 14 bases between. The CDR3 bases are TGTGCCAGCAGTGGACCCCGGGACACCGATACGCAGTATTTT. This sequence encodes CASSGPRDTDTQYF.

The chain combines TRBV27 with TRBJ1-5; 7 bases are shared with TRBD1. Germline CDR1 is MNHEY and CDR2 is SMNVEV (reference sequence). The CDR3 length is 15 residues. J gave up 5 bases and V 8 bases, and 12 bases lay outside the gene matches. CDR3 DNA sequence: TGTGCCAGCCGAAAGGGGGCGCGGGTAGATCAGCCCCAGCATTTT. It translates to CASRKGARVDQPQHF.

About this clone: A junction end diverges from the germline sequence, so it may reflect a read error. The chain carries TRBV9 and TRBJ2-7, with D possibly matching TRBD1 (6 bases). CDR1 SGDLS and CDR2 YYNGEE come from the germline V gene. The CDR3 sequence is 15 residues long. CDR3 sequence reads: CAGSVGAGDTYEQYF. As DNA, the CDR3 is TGTGCCGGCAGCGTAGGCGCAGGGGATACCTACGAGCAGTACTTC.

The rearrangement uses TRBV7-9 and TRBJ2-2; no reliable D call. CDR3 length: 16 amino acids. Germline V lookup: CDR1 SEHNR, CDR2 FQNEAQ (reference sequence). Trimming shortened V by 2 bases and J by 0 bases, and 10 bases separated the two germline ends. CDR3 residues: CASSLSSEANTGELFF. The CDR3 nucleotides are TGTGCCAGCAGCTTATCTTCAGAGGCGAACACCGGGGAGCTGTTTTTT.

The chain combines TRBV7-8 with TRBJ1-5, with 9 bases fitting TRBD1. The CDR3 sequence is 15 residues long. Germline CDR1 reads SGHVS; CDR2 reads FQNEAQ. The V and J ends lost 5 bases and 7 bases, in that order; junction bases with no gene match: 9. As DNA, the CDR3 is TGTGCCAGCAGCGACACAGGGGGCGCAGGACAGCCCCAGCATTTT. Protein: CASSDTGGAGQPQHF.

This chain connects TRBV18 to TRBJ2-7; 8 nucleotides match TRBD1. CDR1 is KGHSH, CDR2 LQKENI, per germline. The CDR3 extends over 17 amino acids. The junction had 13 bases not matched to a gene; V was cut back by 2 bases and J by 4 bases. Here the CDR3 reads CASSPNRLGTGAYEQYF. Written as DNA, the CDR3 is TGTGCCAGCTCACCAAACCGACTCGGGACAGGAGCTTACGAGCAGTACTTC.

The genes are TRBV2 and TRBJ2-6; D possibly corresponds to TRBD1 (6 bases). V was trimmed by 11 bases and J by 1 base, leaving 18 bases between them. CDR3 length equals 16 residues. The germline V gene encodes CDR1 SNHLY and CDR2 FYNNEI. The CDR3 DNA reads as TGTGCCGGCCATACAGGGTTTGGATCTGGGGCCAACGTCCTGACTTTC. Translated: CAGHTGFGSGANVLTF.

The gene calls are TRBV6-1 and TRBJ1-6; a weak D match, TRBD1 (5 bases). Per the germline V gene, CDR1 is MNHNS and CDR2 is SASEGT. The CDR3 is 16 residues long. The V end was cut by 2 bases, the J end by 9 bases, with 17 bases between. CDR3 sequence (DNA): TGTGCCAGCAGTGAAAGAGGTGGCAGGGTAGGTTCACCCCTCCACTTT. This translates into CASSERGGRVGSPLHF.

The chain recombines TRBV21-1 with TRBJ2-5; whether TRBD1, the table's D call, matches the DNA was not checked. TRBV21-1 is assigned pseudogene status. The CDR3 length is 18 residues. The CDR3 is CASSNSGQGAPTQETQYF. For the CDR3, the DNA is TGTGCCAGCAGCAATTCGGGACAGGGGGCCCCCACCCAAGAGACCCAGTACTTC.

In this sample, this clone turned up a few times. This chain uses TRBV10-3 with TRBJ2-1, with 9 nucleotides matching TRBD1. V shed 10 bases and J 8 bases; nucleotides not matched to a gene: 6. CDR1 ENHRY and CDR2 SYGVKD come from the germline V gene. The CDR3 has 12 amino acids. CDR3 coding DNA: TGTGCCACCGGGACAGGGAAGGATGAGCAGTTCTTC. Protein sequence: CATGTGKDEQFF.

V gene TRBV7-8 combines with J gene TRBJ2-3; a possible D gene is TRBD2 (6 bases). Germline assignment: CDR1 SGHVS and CDR2 FQNEAQ. The CDR3 is 16 residues long. Trimming removed 5 bases at V and 0 bases at J, with 15 bases between. The CDR3 spells CASSDPLGGSTDTQYF. In nucleotides, the CDR3 is TGTGCCAGCAGCGACCCCCTAGGAGGGAGCACAGATACGCAGTATTTT.

V and J are TRBV5-1 and TRBJ1-2; a weak D match, TRBD1 (5 bases). The CDR3 extends over 14 amino acids. V was trimmed by 0 bases and J by 4 bases, leaving 10 bases between them. CDR1 is SGHRS and CDR2 is YFSETQ in the germline V gene. CDR3 sequence: CASSLEGHPYGYTF. In DNA form, the CDR3 reads TGCGCCAGCAGCTTGGAGGGGCACCCCTATGGCTACACCTTC.

V is TRBV10-3 and J is TRBJ1-2; weak D call: TRBD1 (5 bases). Germline CDR1 ENHRY, CDR2 SYGVKD. This CDR3 has 14 amino acids. With 8 bases removed from V and 6 bases from J, the gap between germline ends came to 19 bases. The CDR3: CAISPQGGSDGYTF. The CDR3 DNA reads TGTGCCATCTCCCCTCAGGGCGGATCGGATGGCTACACCTTC.

This clone was found once. The chain links TRBV6-1 to TRBJ1-5, with D perhaps TRBD1 (6 bases). V was pared by 7 bases and J by 2 bases, with 15 bases between. Germline V CDR1 and CDR2: MNHNS, SASEGT. The CDR3 runs 15 residues. In DNA form, the CDR3 reads TGTGCCAGCAACCCTTACAGGGCAGGCAATCAGCCCCAGCATTTT. Its translation is CASNPYRAGNQPQHF.

V and J are TRBV27 and TRBJ1-4, with D perhaps matching TRBD1 (5 bases). Germline V gives CDR1 MNHEY, CDR2 SMNVEV (reference sequence). The CDR3 extends over 14 amino acids. V was clipped by 2 bases and J by 7 bases, with 11 bases between them. Here the CDR3 reads CASSLRGEGEKLFF. The CDR3 DNA reads TGTGCCAGCAGTTTAAGAGGGGAGGGTGAAAAACTGTTTTTT.

The chain links TRBV7-2 to TRBJ2-1, with TRBD1 matching over 9 bases. Unmatched junction bases numbered 16, after V lost 5 bases and J lost 5 bases. The V gene's germline CDR1 is SGHTA and CDR2 FQGNSA. CDR3 length: 18 residues. The CDR3 loop reads CASSPGTGYSFEDNEQFF. In DNA form, the CDR3 reads TGTGCCAGCAGCCCCGGGACAGGGTACAGCTTCGAGGACAATGAGCAGTTCTTC.

The sample holds a few counts of this clone. V is TRBV9 and J is TRBJ2-6; 9 bases align to TRBD1. J lost 1 base, V lost 3 bases, and 8 bases had no gene match. This CDR3 spans 18 amino acids. Germline-derived CDR1 and CDR2 are SGDLS and YYNGEE. The CDR3 loop reads CASSAPGQGHSGANVLTF. As DNA, the CDR3 is TGTGCCAGCAGCGCACCGGGACAGGGACATTCTGGGGCCAACGTCCTGACTTTC.

The genes are TRBV5-1 and TRBJ2-7; tentative D call: TRBD2 (6 bases). Per germline, CDR1 SGHRS and CDR2 YFSETQ. With 4 bases removed from V and 1 base from J, the gap between germline ends came to 18 bases. There are 16 residues in the CDR3. DNA for the CDR3: TGCGCCAGCAGCCCTCCGGGGGTTCAATCTTCCTACGAGCAGTACTTC. This sequence encodes CASSPPGVQSSYEQYF.

The gene calls are TRBV10-3 and TRBJ2-7; D is possibly TRBD2 (6 bases). Trimming shortened V by 6 bases and J by 4 bases, and 16 bases separated the two germline ends. The CDR3 is 14 residues long. Germline CDR1 ENHRY, CDR2 SYGVKD. Here the CDR3 DNA reads TGTGCCATCAGGGAGGGCCCTGGCGGATACGAGCAGTACTTC. Protein sequence: CAIREGPGGYEQYF.

The rearrangement uses TRBV28 and TRBJ2-5; D is unclear. The germline V gene encodes CDR1 MDHEN and CDR2 SYDVKM. Trimming took 2 bases from V and 5 from J, leaving 6 bases between them. The CDR3 sequence is 12 residues long. This chain's CDR3 is CASSLSWETQYF. The CDR3 DNA reads TGTGCCAGCAGTTTAAGCTGGGAGACCCAGTACTTC.

As regards this clone: One end of the junction does not line up with germline, which may come from a read error. The chain joins TRBV9 to TRBJ2-6, with 9 nucleotides matching TRBD1. This CDR3 contains 17 residues. Germline-derived CDR1 and CDR2 are SGDLS and YYNGEE. The CDR3 coding sequence is TGTGCCAGCAGCTGGCCTACAGGGGGCGCTGGGGCCAACGGCCTGACTTTC. Amino acid sequence: CASSWPTGGAGANGLTF.